This paragraph reports one T cell receptor beta chain. What it recognizes is unknown. The germline gene is not matched at one end of the junction; a read error may be the cause. The data stem from a study of identical twins. Study results and limitations: Cord blood's abundant beta clonotypes had fewer insertions, unlike memory repertoires.

MiXCR, applied by TCRdb to the 5' RACE reads, yields one record per CDR3 protein. This table holds about 220,000 distinct CDR3 sequences, approximately 7.8% found once. Germline V gene data show CDR1 as LGHDT and CDR2 as YNNKEL (reference sequence). The CDR3 spans 17 residues. The data also belong to a second study, concerning yellow fever vaccine responses in identical twins.

The V call is TRBV3-1, the J call TRBJ2-1; 12 nucleotides agree with TRBD2. Sequencing was carried out using CD8+ T cells sorted from blood. The receptor was derived from a woman aged 18 to 35 in good health. The CDR3 loop reads CATSHPSSGRAPNEQFF. The CDR3 DNA reads TGTGCCACCAGCCACCCTTCTAGCGGGAGGGCTCCCAATGAGCAGTTCTTC.